These T cell receptor beta chains were read from a single sample in a study of regulatory T cells in long-lasting Graves disease. TCRdb itself ran the multiplex PCR reads through MiXCR, one entry per CDR3 protein. The sample holds under 800,000 distinct CDR3 sequences, roughly 15% seen once. These data were likewise used in another study, on T cells in Graves' hyperthyroidism and ophthalmopathy.

Sample: peripheral blood mononuclear cells (PBMCs), taken at new diagnosis, from a patient treated with antithyroid drugs. These TCRs come from a woman under 40 with Graves disease. The CDR3 runs from the conserved cysteine through the conserved F or W. A D gene is named only where the DNA matches it firmly. Size is omitted from some rows. Given values are once, few, many or a class for expanded clones.

v_gene	abundance	d_gene	j_gene	CDR3nt	CDR3aa
TRBV19	many	-	TRBJ1-1	TGTGCCAGTAGTGAGCTAGCGACAGTGAACACTGAAGCTTTCTTT	CASSELATVNTEAFF
TRBV6-1	many	TRBD1	TRBJ1-1	TGTGCCAGCAGTCGTTCGGACAGGCTGAATTTAGGAGCTTTCTTT	CASSRSDRLNLGAFF
TRBV20-1	many	-	TRBJ2-1	TGCAGTGCTAGAGACAGTTCATGGTCCTACAATGAGCAGTTCTTC	CSARDSSWSYNEQFF
TRBV18	-	TRBD1	TRBJ2-5	TGTGCCAACTCACCAGTGACAGGGTGGCAGCAAGAGACCCAGTACTTC	CANSPVTGWQQETQYF
TRBV20-1	few	-	TRBJ1-2	TGCAGTGCTAGAGATTATATTGGCGTTACGAACTATGGCTACACCTTC	CSARDYIGVTNYGYTF
TRBV2	many	-	TRBJ1-4	TGTGCCAGCAGTATGGAGGGGAGAGGTGAAAAACTGTTTTTT	CASSMEGRGEKLFF
TRBV7-8	-	-	TRBJ1-2	TGTGCCAGCACCACGTGGTGGTGGGATGGCTACACCTTC	CASTTWWWDGYTF
TRBV5-1	many	TRBD1	TRBJ2-1	TGCGCCAGCACGAGGACAGGGGGTGGCGATGAGCAGTTCTTC	CASTRTGGGDEQFF
TRBV5-6	many	-	TRBJ1-2	TGTGCCAGCAGCGCCATGGGGTCGAGCTATGGCTACACCTTC	CASSAMGSSYGYTF
TRBV12-3/TRBV12-4	-	-	TRBJ1-2	TGTGCCAGCAGTTTAAAATTGGGGGCCTCTAACTGTGGCTACACCTTC	CASSLKLGASNCGYTF
TRBV29-1	many	-	TRBJ1-2	TGCAGCGTTGAACAGGGAACCTATGGCTACACCTTC	CSVEQGTYGYTF
TRBV5-1	-	TRBD2	TRBJ2-7	TGCGCCAGCAGCTTGGGGCTAGCGGGAAAAGACGAGCAGTACTTC	CASSLGLAGKDEQYF
TRBV2	many	-	TRBJ2-2	TGTGCCAGCAACCAGCGGGCCAACACCGGGGAGCTGTTTTTT	CASNQRANTGELFF
TRBV2	many	-	TRBJ1-4	TGTGCCAGCAGTGAAGCCCCTCTCAGTCCCCTTAATGAAAAACTGTTTTTT	CASSEAPLSPLNEKLFF